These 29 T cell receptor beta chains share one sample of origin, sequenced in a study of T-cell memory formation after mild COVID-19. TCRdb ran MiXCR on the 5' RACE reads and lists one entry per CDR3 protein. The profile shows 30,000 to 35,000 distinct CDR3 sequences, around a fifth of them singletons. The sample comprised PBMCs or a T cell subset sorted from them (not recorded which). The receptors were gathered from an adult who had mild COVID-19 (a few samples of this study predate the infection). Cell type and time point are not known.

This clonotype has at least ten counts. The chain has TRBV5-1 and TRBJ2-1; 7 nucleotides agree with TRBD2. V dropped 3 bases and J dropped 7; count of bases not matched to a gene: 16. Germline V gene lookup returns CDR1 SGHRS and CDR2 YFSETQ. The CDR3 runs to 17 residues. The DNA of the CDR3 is TGCGCCAGCAGCTCCCGCGGGGGAGCGGGGAGGGTAAATGAGCAGTTCTTC. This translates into CASSSRGGAGRVNEQFF. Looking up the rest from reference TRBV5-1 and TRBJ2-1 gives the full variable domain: KAGVTQTPRYLIKTRGQQVTLSCSPISGHRSVSWYQQTPGQGLQFLFEYFSETQRNKGNFPGRFSGRQFSNSRSEMNVSTLELGDSALYLCASSSRGGAGRVNEQFFGPGTRLTVL.

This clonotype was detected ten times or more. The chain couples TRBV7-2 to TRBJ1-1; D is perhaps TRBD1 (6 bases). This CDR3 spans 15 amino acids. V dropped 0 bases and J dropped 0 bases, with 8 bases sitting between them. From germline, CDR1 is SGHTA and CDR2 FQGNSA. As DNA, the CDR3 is TGTGCCAGCAGCTTAGCAAGGACAGTGAACACTGAAGCTTTCTTT. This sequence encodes CASSLARTVNTEAFF.

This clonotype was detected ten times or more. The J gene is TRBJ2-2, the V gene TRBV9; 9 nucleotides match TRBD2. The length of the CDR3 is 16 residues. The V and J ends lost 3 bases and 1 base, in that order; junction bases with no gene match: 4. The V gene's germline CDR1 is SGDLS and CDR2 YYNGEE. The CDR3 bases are TGTGCCAGCAGCGAGACTAGCGGAAGGAACACCGGGGAGCTGTTTTTT. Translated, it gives CASSETSGRNTGELFF.

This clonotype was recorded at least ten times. Here the CDR3 reads CASSFRVSSYNEQFF. In DNA, the CDR3 is TGTGCCAGCAGCTTTCGGGTGAGCTCCTACAATGAGCAGTTCTTC. V is TRBV11-1 and J is TRBJ2-1; D is undetermined. CDR1 and CDR2 (germline): SGHAT, FQDESV (reference sequence). Deletions cut 3 bases from V and 0 bases from J, with 9 bases between. The CDR3 sequence is 15 residues long.

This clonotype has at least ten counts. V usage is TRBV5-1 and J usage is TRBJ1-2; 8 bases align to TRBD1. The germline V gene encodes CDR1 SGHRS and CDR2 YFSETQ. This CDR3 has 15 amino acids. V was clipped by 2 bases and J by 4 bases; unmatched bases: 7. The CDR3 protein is CASSFDRGEIYGYTF. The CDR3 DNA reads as TGCGCCAGCAGCTTCGACAGGGGAGAGATCTATGGCTACACCTTC.

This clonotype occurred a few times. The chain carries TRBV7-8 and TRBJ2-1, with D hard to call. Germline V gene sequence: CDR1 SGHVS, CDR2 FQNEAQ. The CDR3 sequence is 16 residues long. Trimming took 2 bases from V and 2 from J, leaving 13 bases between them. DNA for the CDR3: TGTGCCAGCAGCTTAAAGGAGTCAGGACCCTACAATGAGCAGTTCTTC. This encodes CASSLKESGPYNEQFF.

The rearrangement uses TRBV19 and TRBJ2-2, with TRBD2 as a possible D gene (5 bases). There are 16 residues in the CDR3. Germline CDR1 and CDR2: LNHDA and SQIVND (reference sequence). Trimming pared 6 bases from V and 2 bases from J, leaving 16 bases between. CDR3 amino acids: CASSVLGPHNTGELFF. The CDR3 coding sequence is TGTGCCAGTAGCGTACTAGGCCCTCATAACACCGGGGAGCTGTTTTTT.

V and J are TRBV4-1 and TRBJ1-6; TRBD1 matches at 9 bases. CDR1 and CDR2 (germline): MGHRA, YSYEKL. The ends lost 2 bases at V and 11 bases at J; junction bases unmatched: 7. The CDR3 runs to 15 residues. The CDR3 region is CASSQRTGTGTPLHF. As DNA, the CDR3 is TGCGCCAGCAGCCAACGGACCGGGACAGGGACACCCCTCCACTTT.

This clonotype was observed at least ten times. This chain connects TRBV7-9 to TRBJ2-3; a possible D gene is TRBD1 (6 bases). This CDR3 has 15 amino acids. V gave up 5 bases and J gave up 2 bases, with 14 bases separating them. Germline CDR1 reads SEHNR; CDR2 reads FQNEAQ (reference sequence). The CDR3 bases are TGTGCCAGCAGCCCACTGGACAGCTACACAGATACGCAGTATTTT. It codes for CASSPLDSYTDTQYF.

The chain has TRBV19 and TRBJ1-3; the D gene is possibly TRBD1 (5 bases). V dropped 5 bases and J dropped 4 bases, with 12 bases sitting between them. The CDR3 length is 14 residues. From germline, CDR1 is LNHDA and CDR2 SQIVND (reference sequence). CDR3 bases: TGTGCCAGTAGTGAGCCGGGACCAGGAAACACCATATATTTT. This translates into CASSEPGPGNTIYF.

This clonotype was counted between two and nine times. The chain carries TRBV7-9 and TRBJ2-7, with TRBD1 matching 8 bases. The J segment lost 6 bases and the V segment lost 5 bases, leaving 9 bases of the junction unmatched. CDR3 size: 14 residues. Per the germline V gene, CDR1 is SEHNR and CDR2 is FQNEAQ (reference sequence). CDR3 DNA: TGTGCCAGCAGCCCAGGACAGGGCTTCAGCGAGCAGTACTTC. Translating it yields CASSPGQGFSEQYF.

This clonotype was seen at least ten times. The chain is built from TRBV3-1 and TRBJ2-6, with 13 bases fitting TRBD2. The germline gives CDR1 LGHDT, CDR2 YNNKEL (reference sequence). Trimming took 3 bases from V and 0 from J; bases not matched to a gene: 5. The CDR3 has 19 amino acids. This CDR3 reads CASSQRGLAGTSGANVLTF. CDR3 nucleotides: TGTGCCAGCAGCCAGAGGGGACTAGCGGGAACCTCTGGGGCCAACGTCCTGACTTTC.

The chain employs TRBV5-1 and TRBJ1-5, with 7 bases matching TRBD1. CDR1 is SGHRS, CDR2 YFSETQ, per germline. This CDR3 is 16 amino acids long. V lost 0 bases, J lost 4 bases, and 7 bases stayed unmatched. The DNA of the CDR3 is TGCGCCAGCAGCTTGGCTCCAGGGGGAATAAATCAGCCCCAGCATTTT. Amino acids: CASSLAPGGINQPQHF.

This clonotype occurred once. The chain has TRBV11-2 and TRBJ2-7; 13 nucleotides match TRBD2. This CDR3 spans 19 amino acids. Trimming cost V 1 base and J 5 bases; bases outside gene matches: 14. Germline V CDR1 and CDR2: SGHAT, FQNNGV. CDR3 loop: CASSLVIGLAGEGMDEQYF. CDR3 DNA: TGTGCCAGCAGCTTAGTCATCGGACTAGCGGGAGAGGGTATGGACGAGCAGTACTTC.

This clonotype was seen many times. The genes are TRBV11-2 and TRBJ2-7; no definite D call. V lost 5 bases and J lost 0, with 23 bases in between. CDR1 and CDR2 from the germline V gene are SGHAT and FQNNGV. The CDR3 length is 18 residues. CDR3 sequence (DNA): TGTGCCAGCAGCGTCGTCGTGGGAAGGTTGAAAGACTCCTACGAGCAGTACTTC. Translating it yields CASSVVVGRLKDSYEQYF.

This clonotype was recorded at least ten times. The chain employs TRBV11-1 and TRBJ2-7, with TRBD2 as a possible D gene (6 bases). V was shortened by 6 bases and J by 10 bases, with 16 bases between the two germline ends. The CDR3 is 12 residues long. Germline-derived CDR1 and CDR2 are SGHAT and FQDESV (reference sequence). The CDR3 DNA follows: TGTGCCAGCAGTCCCGGGACTTCGATCCAGTACTTC. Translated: CASSPGTSIQYF.

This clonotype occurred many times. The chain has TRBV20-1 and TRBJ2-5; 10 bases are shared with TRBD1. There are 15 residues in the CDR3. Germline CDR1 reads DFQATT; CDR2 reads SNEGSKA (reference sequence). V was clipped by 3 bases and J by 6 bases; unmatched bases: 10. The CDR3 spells CSASGGDRGLQTQYF. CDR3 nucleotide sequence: TGCAGTGCTAGTGGGGGGGACAGGGGATTACAGACCCAGTACTTC.

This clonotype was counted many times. In DNA form, the CDR3 reads TGTGCCAGCAGCCAAGTCCTCTACAATGAGCAGTTCTTC. Protein sequence: CASSQVLYNEQFF. V usage is TRBV3-1 and J usage is TRBJ2-1, with D hard to call. V lost 1 base and J 3 bases, leaving 4 bases between the germline ends. CDR1 and CDR2 (germline): LGHDT, YNNKEL (reference sequence). This CDR3 has 13 residues.

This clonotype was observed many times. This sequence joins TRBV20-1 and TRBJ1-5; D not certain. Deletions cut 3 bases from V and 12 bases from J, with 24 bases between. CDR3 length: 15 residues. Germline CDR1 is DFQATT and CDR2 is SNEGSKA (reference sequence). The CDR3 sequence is CSASPPAEASGLQHF. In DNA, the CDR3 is TGCAGTGCTAGCCCCCCAGCAGAGGCCTCGGGTCTCCAGCATTTT.

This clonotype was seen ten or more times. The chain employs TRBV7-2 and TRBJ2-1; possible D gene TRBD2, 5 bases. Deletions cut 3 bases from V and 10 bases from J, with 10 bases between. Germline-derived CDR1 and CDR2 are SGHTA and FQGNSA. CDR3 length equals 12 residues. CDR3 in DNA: TGTGCCAGCAGCTTCCGGGGTCCGGAGCAGTTCTTC. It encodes CASSFRGPEQFF. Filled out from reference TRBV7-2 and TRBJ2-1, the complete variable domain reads GAGVSQSPSNKVTEKGKDVELRCDPISGHTALYWYRQSLGQGLEFLIYFQGNSAPDKSGLPSDRFSAERTGGSVSTLTIQRTQQEDSAVYLCASSFRGPEQFFGPGTRLTVL.

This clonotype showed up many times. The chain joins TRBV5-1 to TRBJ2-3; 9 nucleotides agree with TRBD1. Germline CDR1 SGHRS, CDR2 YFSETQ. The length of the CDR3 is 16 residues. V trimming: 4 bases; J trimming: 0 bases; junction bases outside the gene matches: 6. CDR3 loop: CASSVWGQGSTDTQYF. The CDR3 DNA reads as TGCGCCAGCAGCGTGTGGGGACAGGGAAGCACAGATACGCAGTATTTT.

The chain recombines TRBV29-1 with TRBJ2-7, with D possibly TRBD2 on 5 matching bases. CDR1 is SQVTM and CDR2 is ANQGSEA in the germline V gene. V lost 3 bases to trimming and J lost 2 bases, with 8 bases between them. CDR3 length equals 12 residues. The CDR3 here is CSVDDGAYEQYF. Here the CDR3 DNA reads TGCAGCGTTGATGACGGGGCCTACGAGCAGTACTTC.

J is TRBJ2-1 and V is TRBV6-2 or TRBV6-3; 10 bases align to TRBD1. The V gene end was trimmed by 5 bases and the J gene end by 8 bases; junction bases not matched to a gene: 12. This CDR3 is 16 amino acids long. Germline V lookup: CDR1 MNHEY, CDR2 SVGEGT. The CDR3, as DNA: TGTGCCAGCAGTCCCCTCGGGACAGGGGTTCACGATGAGCAGTTCTTC. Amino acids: CASSPLGTGVHDEQFF.

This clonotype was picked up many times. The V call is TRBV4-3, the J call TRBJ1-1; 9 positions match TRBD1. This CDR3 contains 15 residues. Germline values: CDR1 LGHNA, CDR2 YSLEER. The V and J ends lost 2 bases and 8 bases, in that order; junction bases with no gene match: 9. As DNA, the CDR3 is TGCGCCAGCAGCCAAAACCCGGGACAGGGCCTAGAAGCTTTCTTT. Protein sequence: CASSQNPGQGLEAFF.

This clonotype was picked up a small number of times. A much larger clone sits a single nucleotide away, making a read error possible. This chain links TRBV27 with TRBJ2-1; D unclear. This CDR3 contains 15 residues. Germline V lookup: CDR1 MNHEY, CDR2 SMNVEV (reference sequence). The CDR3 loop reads CASRLSRSFGNEQFF. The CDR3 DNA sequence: TGTGCCAGCAGATTATCGCGGAGTTTCGGGAATGAGCAGTTCTTC.

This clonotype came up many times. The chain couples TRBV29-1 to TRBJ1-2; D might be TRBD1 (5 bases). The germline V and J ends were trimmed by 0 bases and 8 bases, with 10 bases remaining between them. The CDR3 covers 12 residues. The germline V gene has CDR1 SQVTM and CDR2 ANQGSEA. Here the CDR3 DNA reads TGCAGCGTTGAAGAGGGGGGAGGAGGCTACACCTTC. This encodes CSVEEGGGGYTF. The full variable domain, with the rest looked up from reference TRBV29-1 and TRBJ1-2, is SAVISQKPSRDICQRGTSLTIQCQVDSQVTMMFWYRQQPGQSLTLIATANQGSEATYESGFVIDKFPISRPNLTFSTLTVSNMSPEDSSIYLCSVEEGGGGYTFGSGTRLTVV.

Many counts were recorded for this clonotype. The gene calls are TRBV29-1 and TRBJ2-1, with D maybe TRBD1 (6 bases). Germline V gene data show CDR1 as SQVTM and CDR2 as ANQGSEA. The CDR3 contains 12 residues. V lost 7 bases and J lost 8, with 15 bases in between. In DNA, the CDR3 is TGCAGCGCCATCACAGGGATCGATGAGCAGTTCTTC. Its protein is CSAITGIDEQFF.

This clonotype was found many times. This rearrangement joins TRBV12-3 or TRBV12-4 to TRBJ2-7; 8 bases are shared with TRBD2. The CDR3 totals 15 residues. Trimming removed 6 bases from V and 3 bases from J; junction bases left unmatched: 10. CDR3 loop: CASRLTGTRDYEQYF. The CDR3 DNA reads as TGTGCCAGCAGACTTACCGGGACTAGAGACTACGAGCAGTACTTC.

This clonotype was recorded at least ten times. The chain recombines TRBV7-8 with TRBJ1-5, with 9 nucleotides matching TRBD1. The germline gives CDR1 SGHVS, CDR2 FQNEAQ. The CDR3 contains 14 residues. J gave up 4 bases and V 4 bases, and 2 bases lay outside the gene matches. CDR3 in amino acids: CASSWGQGNQPQHF. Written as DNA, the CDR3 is TGTGCCAGCAGCTGGGGACAGGGAAATCAGCCCCAGCATTTT.